This T cell receptor (beta chain) was found in a study of blood T cell repertoires in COVID-19. Method: immunoSEQ multiplex PCR; TCRdb's copy keeps in-frame clones and lacks some. Here the sample spans about 160,000 clones, over 75% being singletons. CDR1 is LGHNA and CDR2 is YSLEER in the germline V gene. Trimming shortened V by 0 bases and J by 4 bases, and 9 bases separated the two germline ends. The CDR3 is 14 residues long. The chain employs TRBV4-3 and TRBJ1-1; D gene unclear. This clonotype was sampled from a man aged 55 to 70 who had recovered from COVID-19. Material: peripheral blood. CDR3 sequence reads: CASSQETDGTEAFF. The CDR3 nucleotides are TGCGCCAGCAGCCAAGAGACTGATGGCACTGAAGCTTTCTTT.